The 18 T cell receptor beta chains reported below all come from one sample, sequenced in a study of CD8+ T cells in alopecia areata. cDNA reverse transcribed from extracted RNA served as the sequencing template. TCRdb's copy holds only in-frame clones and misses some; the assay was immunoSEQ multiplex PCR. The sample consists of about 210,000 clones, more than 45% of them appearing once. Treatment described: oral pan-JAK inhibitor, 5-10 mg twice daily. Sequencing was performed on CD4+ T cells sorted from blood, taken at week 4, from a patient treated with tofacitinib. The receptors were sampled from a human donor with alopecia areata.

Only one count was recorded for this clone. The chain uses TRBV7-2 and TRBJ2-5; D is unresolved. CDR3 size: 14 residues. V was pared by 0 bases and J by 5 bases, with 10 bases between. Germline CDR1 SGHTA, CDR2 FQGNSA. CDR3 sequence: CASSLALISETQYF. The DNA for the CDR3 is TGTGCCAGCAGCTTAGCGCTCATCAGCGAGACCCAGTACTTC. Filled out from reference TRBV7-2 and TRBJ2-5, the complete variable domain reads GAGVSQSPSNKVTEKGKDVELRCDPISGHTALYWYRQSLGQGLEFLIYFQGNSAPDKSGLPSDRFSAERTGGSVSTLTIQRTQQEDSAVYLCASSLALISETQYFGPGTRLLVL.

This rearrangement joins TRBV7-2 to TRBJ2-4, with D possibly called TRBD1 or TRBD2 (6 bases each). Germline loops: CDR1 SGHTA, CDR2 FQGNSA. This CDR3 is 18 amino acids long. Trimming removed 5 bases at V and 9 bases at J, with 29 bases between. The chain's CDR3 is CASSPQTGTLKRGAIQYF. The CDR3 coding sequence is TGTGCCAGCAGCCCCCAGACTGGGACCCTAAAAAGGGGGGCCATTCAGTACTTC.

The V call is TRBV30, the J call TRBJ1-5; 7 positions agree with TRBD1. CDR3 length equals 15 residues. J lost 4 bases, V lost 0 bases, and 6 bases had no gene match. CDR1 is GTSNPN, CDR2 SVGIG, per germline (reference sequence). CDR3 amino acids: CAWSVSGTVNQPQHF. CDR3 sequence (DNA): TGTGCCTGGAGTGTAAGTGGGACAGTAAATCAGCCCCAGCATTTT.

This clone was observed a handful of times. This chain connects TRBV10-3 to TRBJ1-2; no firm D call. The CDR3 has 13 amino acids. From germline, CDR1 is ENHRY and CDR2 SYGVKD. Trimming removed 10 bases at V and 5 bases at J, with 17 bases between. The CDR3 loop reads CATGGGNGYGYTF. The CDR3 bases are TGTGCCACCGGAGGTGGAAATGGATATGGCTACACCTTC.

The chain joins TRBV5-1 to TRBJ2-7; 13 bases match TRBD2. With V trimmed by 4 bases and J by 4 bases, 2 bases remained unmatched. Germline CDR1 is SGHRS and CDR2 is YFSETQ. This CDR3 is 14 amino acids long. In DNA, the CDR3 is TGCGCCAGCAGCCAGACTAGCGGGAGGTACGAGCAGTACTTC. Encoded protein: CASSQTSGRYEQYF. Looking up the rest from reference TRBV5-1 and TRBJ2-7 gives the full variable domain: KAGVTQTPRYLIKTRGQQVTLSCSPISGHRSVSWYQQTPGQGLQFLFEYFSETQRNKGNFPGRFSGRQFSNSRSEMNVSTLELGDSALYLCASSQTSGRYEQYFGPGTRLTVT.

This clone has at least ten counts. The chain combines TRBV6-1 with TRBJ2-4; D is unclear. V was shortened by 2 bases and J by 5 bases, with 7 bases between the two germline ends. Looked up from germline, CDR1 is MNHNS and CDR2 is SASEGT. The CDR3 covers 13 residues. The DNA for the CDR3 is TGTGCCAGCAGTGAAAGGTGGGAAAACATTCAGTACTTC. Translating gives CASSERWENIQYF.

The gene calls are TRBV14 and TRBJ2-7; D ambiguous. This CDR3 has 14 residues. The germline gives CDR1 SGHDN, CDR2 FVKESK. Trimming stripped 11 bases from V and 3 bases from J, with 20 bases between. The chain's CDR3 is CALPPIRELYEQYF. The CDR3 DNA sequence: TGTGCCCTGCCTCCGATCCGAGAACTCTACGAGCAGTACTTC.

V gene TRBV7-2 combines with J gene TRBJ1-1; D is unresolved. This CDR3 region has 15 residues. Trimming pared 1 base from V and 1 base from J, leaving 10 bases between. Germline CDR1 SGHTA, CDR2 FQGNSA. The CDR3 nucleotides are TGTGCCAGCAGCTTAGTGGTGGGATCGAACACTGAAGCTTTCTTT. Translating gives CASSLVVGSNTEAFF.

This chain uses TRBV19 with TRBJ1-2; 10 nucleotides line up with TRBD1. From germline, CDR1 is LNHDA and CDR2 SQIVND (reference sequence). J gave up 4 bases and V 7 bases, and 6 bases lay outside the gene matches. The CDR3 totals 14 residues. DNA of the CDR3: TGTGCCAGTAAGGCGAGACAGGGGGCCTATGGCTACACCTTC. This encodes CASKARQGAYGYTF.

The chain is built from TRBV25-1 and TRBJ2-1; no clear D. The CDR3 covers 16 residues. Trimming shortened V by 3 bases and J by 6 bases, and 18 bases separated the two germline ends. From germline, CDR1 is MGHDK and CDR2 SYGVNS. The CDR3 DNA reads TGTGCCAGCAGTGATCTGGATCGGGTGGCTTTCAATGAGCAGTTCTTC. Translated: CASSDLDRVAFNEQFF.

The chain links TRBV29-1 to TRBJ1-2; D gene uncertain. Germline V gene data show CDR1 as SQVTM and CDR2 as ANQGSEA. This CDR3 spans 11 amino acids. Trimming took 3 bases from V and 8 from J, leaving 10 bases between them. The CDR3 region has the DNA TGCAGCGTTGAGGCGATGGGCGGCTACACCTTC. This sequence encodes CSVEAMGGYTF.

V and J are TRBV6-1 and TRBJ2-7; D remains unclear. Germline-derived CDR1 and CDR2 are MNHNS and SASEGT. The CDR3 is made up of 13 amino acids. V was trimmed by 7 bases and J by 2 bases, leaving 12 bases between them. CDR3 sequence: CASNIDRTYEQYF. Written as DNA, the CDR3 is TGTGCCAGCAATATCGACCGGACCTACGAGCAGTACTTC.

This sequence joins TRBV29-1 and TRBJ2-7; TRBD1 is a possible D gene (5 bases). The CDR3 runs 13 residues. Trimming removed 4 bases at V and 5 bases at J, with 15 bases between. Germline assignment: CDR1 SQVTM and CDR2 ANQGSEA. The CDR3 DNA reads TGCAGCGTTGCCGCCTCAGGGTCCCACGAGCAGTACTTC. This translates into CSVAASGSHEQYF.

This rearrangement joins TRBV29-1 to TRBJ1-2, with D tentatively TRBD1 (5 bases). The CDR3 extends over 12 amino acids. The V end was cut by 2 bases, the J end by 9 bases, with 13 bases between. CDR1 is SQVTM, CDR2 ANQGSEA, per germline. The CDR3 loop reads CSVESGPYRYTF. The CDR3 bases are TGCAGCGTTGAATCAGGGCCATATCGCTACACCTTC.

This clone was counted once. The chain carries TRBV6-1 and TRBJ2-5, with unresolved D. The CDR3 runs to 14 residues. The V end was cut by 6 bases, the J end by 2 bases, with 13 bases between. Germline values: CDR1 MNHNS, CDR2 SASEGT. The CDR3 DNA reads TGTGCCAGCAGCCAGAAAGGTTGGCAAGAGACCCAGTACTTC. Amino acid sequence: CASSQKGWQETQYF.

The V call is TRBV5-1, the J call TRBJ2-7, with TRBD1 matching over 7 bases. The CDR3 totals 14 residues. The J segment lost 4 bases and the V segment lost 5 bases, leaving 9 bases of the junction unmatched. Per germline, CDR1 SGHRS and CDR2 YFSETQ. The CDR3 is CASSPTGTVYEQYF. The CDR3 DNA follows: TGCGCCAGCAGTCCTACCGGGACAGTGTACGAGCAGTACTTC.

The chain employs TRBV29-1 and TRBJ2-6; 12 nucleotides agree with TRBD1. With V trimmed by 7 bases and J by 4 bases, 14 bases remained unmatched. The germline gives CDR1 SQVTM, CDR2 ANQGSEA. The CDR3 loop spans 18 amino acids. CDR3 DNA sequence: TGCAGCGCCACTTCGGGGACAGGGGGCGCGGGAGGGGCCAACGTCCTGACTTTC. This codes for CSATSGTGGAGGANVLTF.

The chain has TRBV5-1 and TRBJ2-7; TRBD1 might be the D (6 bases). The CDR3 consists of 13 residues. Germline lookup yields CDR1 SGHRS and CDR2 YFSETQ. V dropped 4 bases and J dropped 3 bases, with 11 bases sitting between them. CDR3 sequence reads: CASSGRGGYEQYF. DNA of the CDR3: TGCGCCAGCAGCGGCAGGGGCGGCTACGAGCAGTACTTC. The whole variable domain, remainder taken from reference TRBV5-1 and TRBJ2-7, is KAGVTQTPRYLIKTRGQQVTLSCSPISGHRSVSWYQQTPGQGLQFLFEYFSETQRNKGNFPGRFSGRQFSNSRSEMNVSTLELGDSALYLCASSGRGGYEQYFGPGTRLTVT.